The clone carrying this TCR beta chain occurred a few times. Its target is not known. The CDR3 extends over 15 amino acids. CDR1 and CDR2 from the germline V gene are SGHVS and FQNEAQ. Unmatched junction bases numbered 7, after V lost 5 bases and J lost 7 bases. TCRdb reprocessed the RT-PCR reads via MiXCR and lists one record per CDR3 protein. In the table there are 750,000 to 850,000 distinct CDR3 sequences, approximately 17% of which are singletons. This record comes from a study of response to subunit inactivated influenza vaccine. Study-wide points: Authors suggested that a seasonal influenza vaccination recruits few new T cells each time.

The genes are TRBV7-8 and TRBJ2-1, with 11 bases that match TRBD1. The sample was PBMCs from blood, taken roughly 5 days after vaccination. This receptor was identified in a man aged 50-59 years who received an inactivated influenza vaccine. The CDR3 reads CASSLRDRGINEQFF. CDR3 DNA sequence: TGTGCCAGCAGCCTCAGGGACAGGGGGATAAATGAGCAGTTCTTC.